Ten or more counts support the clone carrying this T cell receptor beta chain. The antigen is unknown. Germline CDR1 reads SQVTM; CDR2 reads ANQGSEA. The CDR3 has 14 residues. Trimming removed 4 bases at V and 0 bases at J, with 9 bases between. The entry originates in a study of identical twins. TCRdb analysed the 5' RACE reads with MiXCR anew, one entry per CDR3 protein. The profile shows 450,000 to 650,000 distinct CDR3 sequences, roughly 9.5% of them singletons. Study-level results: Beta out-of-frame twin sharing showed a weaker excess. Beta clonotypes that were abundant in cord blood contained fewer insertions, a pattern absent from memory repertoires.

Another study also made use of these data, one on yellow fever vaccine responses in identical twins.

V is TRBV29-1 and J is TRBJ2-2; D gene uncertain. This TCR derives from a woman aged 18-29 years in good health. The sample taken for sequencing was PBMCs. The CDR3 sequence: CSVGLPTNTGELFF. Here the CDR3 DNA reads TGCAGCGTTGGTCTACCCACGAACACCGGGGAGCTGTTTTTT.